Listed below are T cell receptor beta chains from one sample, sequenced in a study of blood T cell repertoires in COVID-19. Assay used: immunoSEQ multiplex PCR; TCRdb lists only in-frame clones, some missing. The table lists 200,000 or so clones, around 90% of them singletons. Material: PBMCs or T cells enriched from blood (not recorded which). These receptors originate from a woman between 18 and 29 years old who had recovered from COVID-19. CDR3s include the opening cysteine and the closing phenylalanine or tryptophan. Each record gives: V gene, clone size, J gene, D gene, CDR3 DNA, CDR3 protein. D genes are given only for firm matches. Rows may omit the clone size; those that give it use once, few, many or a size class.

v_call: TRBV30; clone_size: -; j_call: TRBJ2-1; d_call: -; cdr3_nt: TGTGCCTGGAGCCGAATTCGGGATGAGCAGTTCTTC; cdr3_aa: CAWSRIRDEQFF
v_call: TRBV11-2; clone_size: -; j_call: TRBJ1-4; d_call: -; cdr3_nt: TGTGCCAGCAGCCCTCTAGGTGGTAATGAAAAACTGTTTTTT; cdr3_aa: CASSPLGGNEKLFF
v_call: TRBV28; clone_size: -; j_call: TRBJ2-7; d_call: TRBD2; cdr3_nt: TGTGCCAGCAGTTCCGGCGGGGGAGGTTACGAGCAGTACTTC; cdr3_aa: CASSSGGGGYEQYF
v_call: TRBV4-1; clone_size: -; j_call: TRBJ1-5; d_call: -; cdr3_nt: TGCGCCAGCAGCCAAAAATATATGGTTTCCAGGGAAAGCAATCAGCCCCAGCATTTT; cdr3_aa: CASSQKYMVSRESNQPQHF
v_call: TRBV25-1; clone_size: -; j_call: TRBJ1-2; d_call: -; cdr3_nt: TGTGCCAGCAGTGAATCCGGTGGCTACACCTTC; cdr3_aa: CASSESGGYTF
v_call: TRBV28; clone_size: -; j_call: TRBJ2-5; d_call: -; cdr3_nt: TGTGCCAGCACCCTAGGTGGGACAATCACGGGGAAGACCCAGTACTTC; cdr3_aa: CASTLGGTITGKTQYF
v_call: TRBV27; clone_size: -; j_call: TRBJ2-7; d_call: -; cdr3_nt: TGTGCCAGCAGCCTCTCAGGGGAACTAAGGAGCGAGCAGTACTTC; cdr3_aa: CASSLSGELRSEQYF
v_call: TRBV19; clone_size: once; j_call: TRBJ1-2; d_call: TRBD1; cdr3_nt: TGTGCCAGTAGTGGGACAGAACAATTTTATGGCTACACCTTC; cdr3_aa: CASSGTEQFYGYTF
v_call: TRBV28; clone_size: -; j_call: TRBJ2-1; d_call: -; cdr3_nt: TGTGCCAGCAGTACGTTAGATGGAGGAACGCTCTTC; cdr3_aa: CASSTLDGGTLF
v_call: TRBV18; clone_size: -; j_call: TRBJ1-3; d_call: -; cdr3_nt: TGTGCCAGCTCACCGGGGCAATCTGGAAACACCATATATTTT; cdr3_aa: CASSPGQSGNTIYF
v_call: TRBV5-4; clone_size: -; j_call: TRBJ2-1; d_call: TRBD1; cdr3_nt: TGTGCCAGCAGCCTTCGGGACAGGGTAATGAGGCAGTTCTTC; cdr3_aa: CASSLRDRVMRQFF
v_call: TRBV5-6; clone_size: few; j_call: TRBJ1-1; d_call: -; cdr3_nt: TGTGCCAGCAGCGGTGGACCTAGTTCGGGGACTTTCTTT; cdr3_aa: CASSGGPSSGTFF
v_call: TRBV5-1; clone_size: -; j_call: TRBJ2-6; d_call: -; cdr3_nt: TGCGCCAGCAGCTTGGTGGCAGGGGCTGGGGCCAACGTCCTGACTTTC; cdr3_aa: CASSLVAGAGANVLTF
v_call: TRBV12-3/TRBV12-4; clone_size: -; j_call: TRBJ1-2; d_call: -; cdr3_nt: TGTGCCAGCAGTTTGGCGGATTATGGCTACACCTTC; cdr3_aa: CASSLADYGYTF
v_call: TRBV4-1; clone_size: -; j_call: TRBJ1-2; d_call: -; cdr3_nt: TGCGCCAGCAGCCAATCCTTCGCGGGTACTAACTATGGCTACACCTTC; cdr3_aa: CASSQSFAGTNYGYTF
v_call: TRBV12-5; clone_size: -; j_call: TRBJ2-1; d_call: -; cdr3_nt: TGTGCTAGTGGTTTCCCCGGGGGGCGGAGGTCCTACAATGAGCAGTTCTTC; cdr3_aa: CASGFPGGRRSYNEQFF
v_call: TRBV30; clone_size: -; j_call: TRBJ1-1; d_call: -; cdr3_nt: TGTGCCTGGAGGCAGACTCCTGAAGCTTTCTTT; cdr3_aa: CAWRQTPEAFF
v_call: TRBV6-5; clone_size: -; j_call: TRBJ1-1; d_call: -; cdr3_nt: TGTGCCAGCAGTTACGCAGGGAATGCAGCTTTCTTT; cdr3_aa: CASSYAGNAAFF
v_call: TRBV30; clone_size: -; j_call: TRBJ1-3; d_call: -; cdr3_nt: TGTGCCTGGAAGAGGGGGAATTCTGGAAACACCATATATTTT; cdr3_aa: CAWKRGNSGNTIYF
v_call: TRBV9; clone_size: -; j_call: TRBJ2-2; d_call: -; cdr3_nt: TGTGCCAGCAGCGGAGGGTATGAGCTGTTTTTT; cdr3_aa: CASSGGYELFF
v_call: TRBV30; clone_size: -; j_call: TRBJ2-1; d_call: -; cdr3_nt: TGTGCCTGGAGTCTGTACAATGAGCAGTTCTTC; cdr3_aa: CAWSLYNEQFF
v_call: TRBV2; clone_size: -; j_call: TRBJ2-1; d_call: -; cdr3_nt: TGTGCCAGCAGGAAGGGGTCGGGCCCGAGCTCCTACAATGAGCAGTTCTTC; cdr3_aa: CASRKGSGPSSYNEQFF
v_call: TRBV6-1; clone_size: -; j_call: TRBJ1-5; d_call: TRBD1; cdr3_nt: TGTGCCAGCAGTGAATTGGACAGGGAGTATGTTATGGGCAATCAGCCCCAGCATTTT; cdr3_aa: CASSELDREYVMGNQPQHF
v_call: TRBV7-3; clone_size: once; j_call: TRBJ2-1; d_call: -; cdr3_nt: TGTGCCAGCAGCTTAATTTCCCTAGAGGGCTACAATGAGCAGTTCTTC; cdr3_aa: CASSLISLEGYNEQFF
v_call: TRBV5-4; clone_size: -; j_call: TRBJ1-1; d_call: TRBD1; cdr3_nt: TGTGCCAGCAGCTCAATGAAACAGGGGGATACTGAAGCTTTCTTT; cdr3_aa: CASSSMKQGDTEAFF
v_call: TRBV12-3/TRBV12-4; clone_size: once; j_call: TRBJ2-7; d_call: -; cdr3_nt: TGTGCCAGCAGTTATCTAATCCCCGAGCAGTACTTC; cdr3_aa: CASSYLIPEQYF
v_call: TRBV15; clone_size: -; j_call: TRBJ2-7; d_call: -; cdr3_nt: TGTGCCACCAGCAGAGTTCGTGGACAGAGGTACGAGCAGTACTTC; cdr3_aa: CATSRVRGQRYEQYF
v_call: TRBV19; clone_size: -; j_call: TRBJ1-4; d_call: -; cdr3_nt: TGTGCCAGTACCCCTAGGTTACACGCAACTAATGAAAAACTGTTTTTT; cdr3_aa: CASTPRLHATNEKLFF
v_call: TRBV6-5; clone_size: -; j_call: TRBJ1-1; d_call: TRBD1; cdr3_nt: TGTGCCAGCAACGTGGAGGGGGCAGGGAACACTGAAGCTTTCTTT; cdr3_aa: CASNVEGAGNTEAFF
v_call: TRBV12-5; clone_size: -; j_call: TRBJ2-7; d_call: TRBD1; cdr3_nt: TGTGCTAGTGGTTATACCAAGGGACAGCCTTACTACGAGCAGTACTTC; cdr3_aa: CASGYTKGQPYYEQYF
v_call: TRBV7-6; clone_size: -; j_call: TRBJ2-3; d_call: TRBD2; cdr3_nt: TGTGCCAGCAGCCAAATGCGGACTAGCGGGGGCCGCACAGATACGCAGTATTTT; cdr3_aa: CASSQMRTSGGRTDTQYF
v_call: TRBV30; clone_size: once; j_call: TRBJ2-3; d_call: TRBD1; cdr3_nt: TGTGCCTGGACCGGGACAGGGGGCACAGATACGCAGTATTTT; cdr3_aa: CAWTGTGGTDTQYF
v_call: TRBV7-9; clone_size: -; j_call: TRBJ1-1; d_call: -; cdr3_nt: TGTGCCAGCAGCTTAGATGGGACAAGGAACACTGAAGCTTTCTTT; cdr3_aa: CASSLDGTRNTEAFF
v_call: TRBV28; clone_size: -; j_call: TRBJ2-7; d_call: TRBD1; cdr3_nt: TGTGCCAGCAGTTTTTGGATCCCAGGGGGTCCAAAGGGAGAGCAGTACTTC; cdr3_aa: CASSFWIPGGPKGEQYF
v_call: TRBV5-1; clone_size: -; j_call: TRBJ2-7; d_call: -; cdr3_nt: TGCGCCAGCAGCTTGGCAGGCGTAGCCTACGAGCAGTACTTC; cdr3_aa: CASSLAGVAYEQYF
v_call: TRBV7-9; clone_size: -; j_call: TRBJ2-3; d_call: -; cdr3_nt: TGTGCCAGCAGCCAACATGGGGCTAGGGGCACAGATACGCAGTATTTT; cdr3_aa: CASSQHGARGTDTQYF
v_call: TRBV4-2; clone_size: -; j_call: TRBJ1-5; d_call: TRBD1; cdr3_nt: TGTGCCAGCAGCCGGGACAGGGATCCGCGTCAGCCCCAGCATTTT; cdr3_aa: CASSRDRDPRQPQHF
v_call: TRBV9; clone_size: -; j_call: TRBJ2-1; d_call: TRBD2; cdr3_nt: TGTGCCAGCAGCGTCTTTCCCGGGGTGCGGGGGGTTACAAATGAGCAGTTCTTC; cdr3_aa: CASSVFPGVRGVTNEQFF
v_call: TRBV27; clone_size: -; j_call: TRBJ1-1; d_call: -; cdr3_nt: TGTGCCAGCAAGTCGAAGGATCGGGACACTGAAGCTTTCTTT; cdr3_aa: CASKSKDRDTEAFF
v_call: TRBV5-1; clone_size: -; j_call: TRBJ1-2; d_call: -; cdr3_nt: TGCGCCAGCACCGATACAGTAAACTATGGCTACACCTTC; cdr3_aa: CASTDTVNYGYTF
v_call: TRBV7-9; clone_size: -; j_call: TRBJ2-1; d_call: -; cdr3_nt: TGTGCCAGCAGCTTAGATGCCGGGGAGCAGTTCTTC; cdr3_aa: CASSLDAGEQFF
v_call: TRBV7-9; clone_size: -; j_call: TRBJ1-5; d_call: -; cdr3_nt: TGTGCCAGCAGCTTGGGGACTCCTAGCAATCAGCCCCAGCATTTT; cdr3_aa: CASSLGTPSNQPQHF
v_call: TRBV2; clone_size: -; j_call: TRBJ1-4; d_call: -; cdr3_nt: TGTGCCAGCAGCGGAGGACAGCTTGCAACTAATGAAAAACTGTTTTTT; cdr3_aa: CASSGGQLATNEKLFF
v_call: TRBV28; clone_size: -; j_call: TRBJ2-2; d_call: TRBD1; cdr3_nt: TGTGCCAGCAGACCTTGGACAGGCACCGGGGAGCTGTTTTTT; cdr3_aa: CASRPWTGTGELFF
v_call: TRBV5-4; clone_size: -; j_call: TRBJ1-2; d_call: -; cdr3_nt: TGTGCCAGCAGCTTGGTCCAGGCCGCCAGTGTAAGGGGCTACACCTTC; cdr3_aa: CASSLVQAASVRGYTF
v_call: TRBV15; clone_size: -; j_call: TRBJ2-4; d_call: TRBD1; cdr3_nt: TGTGCCACCAGCAGAGCCGGGACAGGGGACATTCAGTACTTC; cdr3_aa: CATSRAGTGDIQYF
v_call: TRBV24-1; clone_size: -; j_call: TRBJ2-3; d_call: TRBD1; cdr3_nt: TGTGCCACCAGTGATCTTCCGGGACAGGGAACAGCAGATACGCAGTATTTT; cdr3_aa: CATSDLPGQGTADTQYF
v_call: TRBV12-3/TRBV12-4; clone_size: -; j_call: TRBJ2-1; d_call: -; cdr3_nt: TGTGCCAGCAGGGAGGGACCGGGCGATGAGCAGTTCTTC; cdr3_aa: CASREGPGDEQFF
v_call: TRBV19; clone_size: once; j_call: TRBJ1-2; d_call: TRBD1; cdr3_nt: TGTGCCAGTACCTTGGGACAGGGGTCCTATGGCTACACCTTC; cdr3_aa: CASTLGQGSYGYTF
v_call: TRBV6-2/TRBV6-3; clone_size: -; j_call: TRBJ1-5; d_call: -; cdr3_nt: TGTGCCAGCAGTTATGTCGGCAATCAGCCCCAGCATTTT; cdr3_aa: CASSYVGNQPQHF